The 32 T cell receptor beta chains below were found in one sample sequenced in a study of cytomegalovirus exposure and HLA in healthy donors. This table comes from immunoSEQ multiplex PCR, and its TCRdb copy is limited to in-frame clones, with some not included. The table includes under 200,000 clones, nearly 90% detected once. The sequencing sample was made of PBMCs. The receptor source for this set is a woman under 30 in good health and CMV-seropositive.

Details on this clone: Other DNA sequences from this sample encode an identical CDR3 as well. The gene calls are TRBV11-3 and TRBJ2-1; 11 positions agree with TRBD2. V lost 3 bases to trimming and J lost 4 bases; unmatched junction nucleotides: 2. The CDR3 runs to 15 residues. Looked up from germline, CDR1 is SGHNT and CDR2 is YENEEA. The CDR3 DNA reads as TGTGCCAGCAGCTTGGGGACTAGCGGTTACAATGAGCAGTTCTTC. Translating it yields CASSLGTSGYNEQFF.

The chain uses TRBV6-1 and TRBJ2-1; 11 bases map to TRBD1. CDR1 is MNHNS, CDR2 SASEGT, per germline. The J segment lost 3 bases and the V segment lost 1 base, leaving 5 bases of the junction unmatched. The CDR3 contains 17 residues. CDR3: CASSEVGTGGYYNEQFF. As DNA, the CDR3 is TGTGCCAGCAGTGAAGTCGGGACAGGGGGTTACTACAATGAGCAGTTCTTC.

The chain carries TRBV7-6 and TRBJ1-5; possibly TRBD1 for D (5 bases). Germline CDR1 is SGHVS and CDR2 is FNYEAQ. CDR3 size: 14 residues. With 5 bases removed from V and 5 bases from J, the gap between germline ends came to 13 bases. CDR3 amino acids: CASSPRDSYQPQHF. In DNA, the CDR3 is TGTGCCAGCAGCCCACGAGACAGTTATCAGCCCCAGCATTTT. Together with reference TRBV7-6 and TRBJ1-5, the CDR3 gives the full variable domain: GAGVSQSPRYKVTKRGQDVALRCDPISGHVSLYWYRQALGQGPEFLTYFNYEAQQDKSGLPNDRFSAERPEGSISTLTIQRTEQRDSAMYRCASSPRDSYQPQHFGDGTRLSIL.

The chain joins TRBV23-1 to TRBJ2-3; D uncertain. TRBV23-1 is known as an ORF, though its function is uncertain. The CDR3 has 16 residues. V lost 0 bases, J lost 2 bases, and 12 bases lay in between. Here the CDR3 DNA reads TGCGCCAGCAGTCAATCGTGCGGAGAAGTCACAGATACGCAGTATTTT. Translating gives CASSQSCGEVTDTQYF.

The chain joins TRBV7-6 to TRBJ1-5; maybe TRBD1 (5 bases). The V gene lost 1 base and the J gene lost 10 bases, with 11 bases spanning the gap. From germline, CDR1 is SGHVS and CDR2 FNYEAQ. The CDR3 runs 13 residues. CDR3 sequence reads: CASSLGGRGPQHF. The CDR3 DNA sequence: TGTGCCAGCAGCTTAGGAGGGAGGGGACCCCAGCATTTT. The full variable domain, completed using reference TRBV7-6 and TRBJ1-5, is GAGVSQSPRYKVTKRGQDVALRCDPISGHVSLYWYRQALGQGPEFLTYFNYEAQQDKSGLPNDRFSAERPEGSISTLTIQRTEQRDSAMYRCASSLGGRGPQHFGDGTRLSIL.

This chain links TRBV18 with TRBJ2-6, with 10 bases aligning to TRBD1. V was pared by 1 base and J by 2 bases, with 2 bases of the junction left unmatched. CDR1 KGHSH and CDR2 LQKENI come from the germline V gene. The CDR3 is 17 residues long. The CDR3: CASSPRTGGTGANVLTF. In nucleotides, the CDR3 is TGTGCCAGCTCACCACGGACAGGGGGGACTGGGGCCAACGTCCTGACTTTC.

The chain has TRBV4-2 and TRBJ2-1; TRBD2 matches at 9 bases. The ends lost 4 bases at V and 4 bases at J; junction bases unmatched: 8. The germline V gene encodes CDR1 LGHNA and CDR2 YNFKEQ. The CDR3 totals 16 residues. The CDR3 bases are TGTGCCAGCAGCCCCGTGCGGGAGGGAGGTTACAATGAGCAGTTCTTC. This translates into CASSPVREGGYNEQFF.

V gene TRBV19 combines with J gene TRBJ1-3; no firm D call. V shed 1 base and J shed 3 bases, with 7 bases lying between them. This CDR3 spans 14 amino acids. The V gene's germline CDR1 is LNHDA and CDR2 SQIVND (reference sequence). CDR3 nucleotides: TGTGCCAGTAGTATAGGGAGGGTTGGAAACACCATATATTTT. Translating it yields CASSIGRVGNTIYF. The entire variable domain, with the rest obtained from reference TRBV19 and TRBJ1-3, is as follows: DGGITQSPKYLFRKEGQNVTLSCEQNLNHDAMYWYRQDPGQGLRLIYYSQIVNDFQKGDIAEGYSVSREKKESFPLTVTSAQKNPTAFYLCASSIGRVGNTIYFGEGSWLTVV.

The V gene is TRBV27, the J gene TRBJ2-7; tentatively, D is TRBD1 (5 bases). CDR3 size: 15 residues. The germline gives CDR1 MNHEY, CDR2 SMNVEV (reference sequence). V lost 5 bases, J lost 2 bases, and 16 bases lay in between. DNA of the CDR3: TGTGCCAGCAGTCTAACAGGACCCGACCCCTACGAGCAGTACTTC. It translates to CASSLTGPDPYEQYF.

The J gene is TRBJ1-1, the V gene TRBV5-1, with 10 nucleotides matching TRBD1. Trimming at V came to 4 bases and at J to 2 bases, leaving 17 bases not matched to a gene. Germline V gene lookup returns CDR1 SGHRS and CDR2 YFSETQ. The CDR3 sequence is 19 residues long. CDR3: CASSVQKKRRDRGNTEAFF. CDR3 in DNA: TGCGCCAGCAGCGTACAGAAGAAACGGCGGGACAGGGGAAACACTGAAGCTTTCTTT. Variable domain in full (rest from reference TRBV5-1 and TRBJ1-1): KAGVTQTPRYLIKTRGQQVTLSCSPISGHRSVSWYQQTPGQGLQFLFEYFSETQRNKGNFPGRFSGRQFSNSRSEMNVSTLELGDSALYLCASSVQKKRRDRGNTEAFFGQGTRLTVV.

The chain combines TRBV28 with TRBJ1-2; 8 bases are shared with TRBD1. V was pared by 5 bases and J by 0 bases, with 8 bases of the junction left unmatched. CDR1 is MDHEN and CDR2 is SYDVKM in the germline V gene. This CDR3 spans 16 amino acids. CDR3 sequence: CASSPGQGRSNYGYTF. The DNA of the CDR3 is TGTGCCAGCAGTCCTGGACAGGGCAGATCTAACTATGGCTACACCTTC.

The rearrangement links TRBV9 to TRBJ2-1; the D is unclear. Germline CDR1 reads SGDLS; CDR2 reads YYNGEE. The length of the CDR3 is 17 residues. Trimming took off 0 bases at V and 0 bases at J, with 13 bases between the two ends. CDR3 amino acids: CASSVVGGSSSYNEQFF. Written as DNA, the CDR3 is TGTGCCAGCAGCGTAGTTGGCGGCAGCAGCTCCTACAATGAGCAGTTCTTC.

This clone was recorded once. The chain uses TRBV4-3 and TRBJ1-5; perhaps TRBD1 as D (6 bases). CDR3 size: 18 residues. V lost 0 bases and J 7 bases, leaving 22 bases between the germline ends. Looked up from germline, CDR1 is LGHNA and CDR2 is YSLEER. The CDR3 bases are TGCGCCAGCAGCCAAGAGGGACACACTCCGGGACATTGGCAGCCCCAGCATTTT. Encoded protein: CASSQEGHTPGHWQPQHF.

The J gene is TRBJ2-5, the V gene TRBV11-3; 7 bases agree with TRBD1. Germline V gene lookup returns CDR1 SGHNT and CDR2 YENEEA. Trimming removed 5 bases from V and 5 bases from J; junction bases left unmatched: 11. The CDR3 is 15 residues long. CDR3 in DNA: TGTGCCAGCAGCCCAGGGACAGCTCTCCCGGAGACCCAGTACTTC. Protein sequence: CASSPGTALPETQYF.

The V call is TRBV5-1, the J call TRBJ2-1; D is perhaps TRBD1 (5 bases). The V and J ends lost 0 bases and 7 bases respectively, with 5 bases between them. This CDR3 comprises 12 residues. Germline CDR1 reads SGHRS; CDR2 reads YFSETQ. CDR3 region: CASSLEGNEQFF. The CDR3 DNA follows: TGCGCCAGCAGCTTGGAGGGGAATGAGCAGTTCTTC.

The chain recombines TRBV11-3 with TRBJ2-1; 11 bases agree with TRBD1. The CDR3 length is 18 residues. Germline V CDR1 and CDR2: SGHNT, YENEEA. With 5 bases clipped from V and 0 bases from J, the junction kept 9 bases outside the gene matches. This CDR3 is CASSHRPGQGGSYNEQFF. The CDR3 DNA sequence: TGTGCCAGCAGCCATAGGCCGGGACAGGGGGGCTCCTACAATGAGCAGTTCTTC.

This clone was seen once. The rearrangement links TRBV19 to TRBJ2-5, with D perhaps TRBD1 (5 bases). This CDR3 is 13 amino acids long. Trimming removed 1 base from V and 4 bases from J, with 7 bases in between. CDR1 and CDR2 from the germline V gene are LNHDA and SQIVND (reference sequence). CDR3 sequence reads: CASSIGQLETQYF. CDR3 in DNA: TGTGCCAGTAGTATAGGACAGTTAGAGACCCAGTACTTC.

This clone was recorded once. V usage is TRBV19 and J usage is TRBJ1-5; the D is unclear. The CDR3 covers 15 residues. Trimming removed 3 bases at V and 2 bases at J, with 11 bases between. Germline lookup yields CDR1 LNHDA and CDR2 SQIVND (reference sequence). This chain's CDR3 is CASSMGGWGNQPQHF. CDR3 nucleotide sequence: TGTGCCAGTAGTATGGGAGGGTGGGGCAATCAGCCCCAGCATTTT.

The CDR3 here is CASEPAGFTGQPQHF. DNA for the CDR3: TGTGCCAGCGAACCCGCCGGGTTTACGGGGCAGCCCCAGCATTTT. The V call is TRBV7-9, the J call TRBJ1-5; no definite D call. With 8 bases removed from V and 7 bases from J, the gap between germline ends came to 21 bases. CDR3 length: 15 residues. Germline V gene sequence: CDR1 SEHNR, CDR2 FQNEAQ (reference sequence).

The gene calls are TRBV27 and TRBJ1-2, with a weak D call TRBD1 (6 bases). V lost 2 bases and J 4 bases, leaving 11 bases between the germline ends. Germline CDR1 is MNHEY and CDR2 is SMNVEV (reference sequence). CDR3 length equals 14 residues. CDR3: CASSLGGAAYGYTF. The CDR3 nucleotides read TGTGCCAGCAGTTTAGGGGGCGCAGCCTATGGCTACACCTTC.

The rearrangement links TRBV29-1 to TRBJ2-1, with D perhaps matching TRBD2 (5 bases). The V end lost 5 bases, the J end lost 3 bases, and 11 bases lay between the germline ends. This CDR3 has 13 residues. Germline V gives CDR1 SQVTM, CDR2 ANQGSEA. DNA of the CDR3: TGCAGCGTTAACAGCGGAGACTACAATGAGCAGTTCTTC. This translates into CSVNSGDYNEQFF.

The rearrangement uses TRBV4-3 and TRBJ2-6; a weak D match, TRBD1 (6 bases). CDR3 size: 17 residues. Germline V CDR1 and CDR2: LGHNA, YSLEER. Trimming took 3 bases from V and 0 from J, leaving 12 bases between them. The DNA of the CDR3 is TGCGCCAGCAGCCATGGGGACACGACCTCTGGGGCCAACGTCCTGACTTTC. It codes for CASSHGDTTSGANVLTF.

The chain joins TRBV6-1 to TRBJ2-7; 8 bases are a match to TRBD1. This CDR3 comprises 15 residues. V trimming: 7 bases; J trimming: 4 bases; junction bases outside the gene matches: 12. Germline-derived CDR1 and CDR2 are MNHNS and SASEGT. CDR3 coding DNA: TGTGCCAGCAAGGTTGGTCAGGGGGCGCCTTACGAGCAGTACTTC. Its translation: CASKVGQGAPYEQYF.

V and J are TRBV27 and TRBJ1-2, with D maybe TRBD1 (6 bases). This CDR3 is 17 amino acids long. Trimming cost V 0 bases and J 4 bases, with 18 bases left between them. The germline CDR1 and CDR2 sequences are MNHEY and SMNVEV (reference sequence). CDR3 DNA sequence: TGTGCCAGCAGTTTATCCCTTAGGGGGGGGAGGATCTATGGCTACACCTTC. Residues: CASSLSLRGGRIYGYTF.

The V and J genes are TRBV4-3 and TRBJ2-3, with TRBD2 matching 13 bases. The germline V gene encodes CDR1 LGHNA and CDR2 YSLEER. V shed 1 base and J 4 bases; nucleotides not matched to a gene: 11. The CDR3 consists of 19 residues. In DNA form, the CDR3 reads TGCGCCAGCAGCCAAGCCGGACTAGCGGGAGAATTGGGGGCAGATACGCAGTATTTT. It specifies CASSQAGLAGELGADTQYF.

CDR3 residues: CASSYLTGDRAEAFF. CDR3 nucleotide sequence: TGTGCCAGCAGCTACCTGACAGGGGATAGGGCTGAAGCTTTCTTT. The chain uses TRBV5-6 and TRBJ1-1; the match to TRBD1 covers 8 bases. The CDR3 is made up of 15 amino acids. Germline CDR1 reads SGHDT; CDR2 reads YYEEEE. Unmatched junction bases numbered 10, after V lost 3 bases and J lost 6 bases.

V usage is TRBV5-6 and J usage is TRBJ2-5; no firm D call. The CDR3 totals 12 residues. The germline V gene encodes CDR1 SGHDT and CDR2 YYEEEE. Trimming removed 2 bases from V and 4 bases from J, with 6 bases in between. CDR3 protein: CASSFLSETQYF. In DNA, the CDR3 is TGTGCCAGCAGCTTTCTTTCAGAGACCCAGTACTTC.

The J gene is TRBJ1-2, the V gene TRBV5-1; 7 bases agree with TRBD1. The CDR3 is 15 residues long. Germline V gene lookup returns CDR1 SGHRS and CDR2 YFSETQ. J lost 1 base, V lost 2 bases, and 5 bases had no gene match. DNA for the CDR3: TGCGCCAGCAGCTTCGGGACAGAGCTTAACTATGGCTACACCTTC. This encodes CASSFGTELNYGYTF. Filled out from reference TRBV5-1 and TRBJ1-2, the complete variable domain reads KAGVTQTPRYLIKTRGQQVTLSCSPISGHRSVSWYQQTPGQGLQFLFEYFSETQRNKGNFPGRFSGRQFSNSRSEMNVSTLELGDSALYLCASSFGTELNYGYTFGSGTRLTVV.

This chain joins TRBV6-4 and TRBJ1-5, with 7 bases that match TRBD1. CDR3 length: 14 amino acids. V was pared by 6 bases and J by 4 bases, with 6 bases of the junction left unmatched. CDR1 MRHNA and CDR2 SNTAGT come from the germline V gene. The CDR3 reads CASSPGGGNQPQHF. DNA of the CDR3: TGTGCCAGCAGCCCAGGGGGTGGGAATCAGCCCCAGCATTTT.

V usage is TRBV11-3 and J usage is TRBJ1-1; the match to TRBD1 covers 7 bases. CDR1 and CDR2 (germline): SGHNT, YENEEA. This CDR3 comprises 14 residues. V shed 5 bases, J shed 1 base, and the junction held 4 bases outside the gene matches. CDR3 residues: CASSLDRRNTEAFF. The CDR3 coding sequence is TGTGCCAGCAGCCTGGACAGGAGGAACACTGAAGCTTTCTTT.

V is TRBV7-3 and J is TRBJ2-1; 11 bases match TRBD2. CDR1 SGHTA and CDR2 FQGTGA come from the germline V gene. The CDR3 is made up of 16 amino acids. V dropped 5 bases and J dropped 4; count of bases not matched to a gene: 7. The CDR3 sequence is CASSALAGGLYNEQFF. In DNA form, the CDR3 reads TGTGCCAGCAGCGCCTTAGCGGGAGGGTTATACAATGAGCAGTTCTTC.

As DNA, the CDR3 is TGCGCCAGCAGCCAAGACTATGGGACAGGGAATTACGAGCAGTACTTC. Protein: CASSQDYGTGNYEQYF. J is TRBJ2-7 and V is TRBV4-3, with TRBD1 identical over 9 bases. The junction had 7 bases not matched to a gene; V was cut back by 0 bases and J by 4 bases. The germline gives CDR1 LGHNA, CDR2 YSLEER. CDR3 length: 16 residues.